What follows describes a single T cell receptor (beta chain). Per the original data handling: Using reference gene primer amplification, nucleated cell counts were estimated. Sequenced by immunoSEQ multiplex PCR; TCRdb stores in-frame clones only, minus some. V, J and clone size are taken as reported in that table, and D and trimming were inferred from the DNA itself. The repertoire includes about 170,000 clones, around 82% of them detected once, and 3.6% sits in the top ten. CDR3 length: 15 amino acids. After removal of 5 bases from V and 3 bases from J, the junction contained 8 bases not matched to a gene. CDR1 is SGHTA, CDR2 FQGTGA, per germline. Participant age was roughly 18 to 100 years, and participants resided in 24 US areas. Cohorts were determined from participant-reported clinical history. The data are from a study of blood T cell repertoires in COVID-19. For the study at large: Italy, Spain and the United States were the sources of the convalescent and acute COVID-19 samples.

This chain connects TRBV7-3 to TRBJ2-7, with 9 bases lining up with TRBD1. The receptor was isolated from a woman aged 50 to 65 in a cohort exposed to, infected with or recovered from COVID-19 (not recorded which). Sequencing was done on a sample of PBMCs or T cells enriched from blood (not recorded which). In nucleotides, the CDR3 is TGTGCCAGCAGCCATACTGGGACAGGGAACTACGAGCAGTACTTC. Translating it yields CASSHTGTGNYEQYF.